This TCR beta chain was observed in a study of shared T cell receptors in the human thymus. Only in-frame clones appear in the TCRdb table, and some are missing; sequencing was by immunoSEQ multiplex PCR. Of hundreds of thousands of clones listed, over 75% are singletons. CDR3 size: 14 residues. V shed 5 bases, J shed 4 bases, and the junction held 4 bases outside the gene matches. Germline CDR1 reads SGHTA; CDR2 reads FQGTGA. The same specimen was also included in a second study, on human thymus T cells. From that paper: Thymic and blood repertoires appeared to display a bias in their usage of V and J genes. Unrelated individuals had highly overlapping thymic repertoires, as reported in related research.

Source material: thymocytes. The rearrangement uses TRBV7-3 and TRBJ2-1; 8 positions match TRBD1. This receptor was obtained from a girl under three years old with a congenital heart defect. The CDR3 sequence is CASSTGTGYNEQFF. The CDR3 nucleotides read TGTGCCAGCAGCACCGGGACAGGTTACAATGAGCAGTTCTTC.